One and the same sample provided the 3 T cell receptor beta chains below, sequenced in a study of blood T cell repertoires in COVID-19. The protocol was immunoSEQ multiplex PCR, while the TCRdb copy is restricted to in-frame clones and leaves out a portion. The sample yields 270,000 or so clones, less than 85% seen once. Material: peripheral blood. These receptors originate from a human donor with COVID-19, enrolled during active disease. The donor label of this sample is uncertain.

The chain links TRBV7-9 to TRBJ1-1; no clear D. Trimming cost V 6 bases and J 3 bases, with 11 bases left between them. Germline CDR1 reads SEHNR; CDR2 reads FQNEAQ (reference sequence). The CDR3 extends over 13 amino acids. The CDR3 DNA reads as TGTGCCAGCAGGATGTTCGGGGACACTGAAGCTTTCTTT. Its translation: CASRMFGDTEAFF. The full variable domain, rest sourced from reference TRBV7-9 and TRBJ1-1, is DTGVSQNPRHKITKRGQNVTFRCDPISEHNRLYWYRQTLGQGPEFLTYFQNEAQLEKSRLLSDRFSAERPKGSFSTLEIQRTEQGDSAMYLCASRMFGDTEAFFGQGTRLTVV.

J is TRBJ2-1 and V is TRBV9; 7 positions agree with TRBD1. The trim removed 3 bases at V and 5 bases at J, leaving 8 bases unmatched. The germline V gene encodes CDR1 SGDLS and CDR2 YYNGEE. CDR3 length: 15 amino acids. In nucleotides, the CDR3 is TGTGCCAGCAGCGCAACCGGGACAGTAAACAATGAGCAGTTCTTC. Its translation: CASSATGTVNNEQFF.

A single count supports this clone. This sample also contains other DNA sequences that code for the same CDR3. The rearrangement links TRBV5-4 to TRBJ1-4, with 8 bases lining up with TRBD1. V dropped 1 base and J dropped 8; count of bases not matched to a gene: 4. CDR3 length: 14 residues. Germline values: CDR1 SGHNT, CDR2 YYREEE (reference sequence). The CDR3 nucleotides are TGTGCCAGCAGCTTGCAGGGGGCGCGGGAAAAACTGTTTTTT. Translated: CASSLQGAREKLFF. The full variable domain, its missing parts supplied by reference TRBV5-4 and TRBJ1-4, is ETGVTQSPTHLIKTRGQQVTLRCSSQSGHNTVSWYQQALGQGPQFIFQYYREEENGRGNFPPRFSGLQFPNYSSELNVNALELDDSALYLCASSLQGAREKLFFGSGTQLSVL.